By share of the sample, the clone carrying this T cell receptor (beta chain) is large. Its antigen is unidentified. The data derive from a study of liver allograft versus peripheral blood T cells. Study context: Within transplanted livers, the T cell receptor repertoires were examined and compared against the repertoires present in the peripheral blood of liver transplant recipients.

CDR1 and CDR2 (germline): LNHDA, SQIVND (reference sequence). The V end lost 9 bases, the J end lost 10 bases, and 21 bases lay between the germline ends. The CDR3 sequence is 13 residues long. TCRdb independently ran MiXCR on the reads; one entry per CDR3 protein. The sample carries about 1,400 distinct CDR3 sequences, about 14% recorded once. The study's findings and limits: Reportedly, liver allograft T cell receptor repertoires differed from peripheral blood ones.

The TCR sequence derives from a human patient who had a liver transplant. Some T cells may be provided by the graft donor. The V gene is TRBV19, the J gene TRBJ1-1; possibly TRBD1 for D (5 bases). The CDR3 loop is CASSPGRGERAFF. The CDR3 coding sequence is TGTGCCAGCTCACCGGGACGGGGTGAAAGAGCTTTCTTT.